This TCR beta chain was profiled in a study of beta chain features in type 1 diabetes. Study overall: Researchers looked at roughly 110 million sorted cells across all samples.

This clone appeared a few times. Antigen: not known. Study-wide points: Compared with healthy donors, patients appeared to share more similar naive, central memory and regulatory TCRB repertoires. PCR might favor shorter templates, equally in patients and controls.

Sequenced material consisted of expressed TCRB transcripts (all of the isolated RNA was reverse transcribed). Assay used: immunoSEQ multiplex PCR; TCRdb lists only in-frame clones, some missing. The table has nearly 350,000 clones, 6.5% to 10% seen once. Trimming pared 0 bases from V and 2 bases from J, leaving 14 bases between. Germline-derived CDR1 and CDR2 are MDHEN and SYDVKM. CDR3 length equals 18 residues. Material: central memory CD4+ T cells from blood. This chain connects TRBV28 to TRBJ2-6; possibly TRBD2 for D (6 bases). The sequence was obtained from a woman aged 18-29 years in good health. The CDR3 DNA reads TGTGCCAGCAGTTTATGGAGGGGACTTCCCGCTGGGGCCAACGTCCTGACTTTC. Translation gives CASSLWRGLPAGANVLTF.